This TCR delta chain was retrieved from a study of gamma-delta T cells after stem cell transplantation. TCRdb re-processed the RT-PCR reads using CATT. This sample carries 15,000 to 17,000 delta-chain clones, over 8% of them seen once, and the ten largest clones take about 66%. This clone was counted a few times. TCRdb's protein for this DNA is that of a much larger clone and differs from the translation at residue 4, likely a read error; the protein shown is the DNA translation. Germline CDR1 TVYSNPD, CDR2 GDNSRS (reference sequence). CDR3 length equals 20 residues. V was pared by 1 base and J by 0 bases, with 23 bases of the junction left unmatched.

The chain couples TRDV3 to TRDJ1; TRDD3 matches at 7 bases. The TCR sequence derives from a human donor. It is not recorded whose cells these are; they may come from a transplant donor. The specimen sequenced was gamma-delta T cells. CDR3 region: CAFTHGEGVFGGLYTDKLIF. CDR3 sequence (DNA): TGTGCCTTTACGCACGGAGAGGGGGTTTTTGGGGGACTTTACACCGATAAACTCATCTTT.